These 3 T cell receptor beta chains share one sample of origin, sequenced in a study of OX40 agonist ivuxolimab in advanced cancers. Libraries came from the immunoSEQ multiplex PCR assay. In its TCRdb copy, this immuneACCESS table keeps in-frame sequences only and misses some clones. Where compared with another copy, unresolved V genes explain less than half of these, and the others have no known cause. The sample records 45,000 to 60,000 clones, approximately 80% of which are singletons. The ten largest account for roughly 4.5% of the sample. This sample comprised CD4+ or CD8+ T cells sorted from blood, obtained in a trial of the OX40 agonist ivuxolimab. The receptors come from an adult with an advanced solid tumor such as melanoma, head and neck, liver or kidney cancer.

The V gene is TRBV2, the J gene TRBJ1-6, with D possibly matching TRBD1 (5 bases). The germline V gene has CDR1 SNHLY and CDR2 FYNNEI. The CDR3 covers 15 residues. The ends were cut back, 6 bases at V and 8 bases at J, with 17 bases in the middle. CDR3 bases: TGTGCCAGCAGGACGGGACGGGCCTTATATTCACCCCTCCACTTT. It translates to CASRTGRALYSPLHF.

CDR3 region: CASGGSSDKNIQYF. The CDR3 DNA reads TGCGCCAGCGGGGGCTCCTCCGACAAAAACATTCAGTACTTC. The chain employs TRBV5-1 and TRBJ2-4; D perhaps matches TRBD1 (6 bases). Per the germline V gene, CDR1 is SGHRS and CDR2 is YFSETQ. The CDR3 has 14 residues. The V and J ends lost 7 bases and 3 bases respectively, with 14 bases between them.

The table lists this clone with a few counts. This rearrangement joins TRBV7-9 to TRBJ1-2; D is ambiguous. The germline V gene encodes CDR1 SEHNR and CDR2 FQNEAQ (reference sequence). This CDR3 contains 14 residues. V was cut by 1 base and J by 4 bases, with 10 bases left in between. CDR3 protein: CASSLEADVYGYTF. The CDR3 DNA follows: TGTGCCAGCAGCTTAGAGGCGGACGTCTATGGCTACACCTTC.